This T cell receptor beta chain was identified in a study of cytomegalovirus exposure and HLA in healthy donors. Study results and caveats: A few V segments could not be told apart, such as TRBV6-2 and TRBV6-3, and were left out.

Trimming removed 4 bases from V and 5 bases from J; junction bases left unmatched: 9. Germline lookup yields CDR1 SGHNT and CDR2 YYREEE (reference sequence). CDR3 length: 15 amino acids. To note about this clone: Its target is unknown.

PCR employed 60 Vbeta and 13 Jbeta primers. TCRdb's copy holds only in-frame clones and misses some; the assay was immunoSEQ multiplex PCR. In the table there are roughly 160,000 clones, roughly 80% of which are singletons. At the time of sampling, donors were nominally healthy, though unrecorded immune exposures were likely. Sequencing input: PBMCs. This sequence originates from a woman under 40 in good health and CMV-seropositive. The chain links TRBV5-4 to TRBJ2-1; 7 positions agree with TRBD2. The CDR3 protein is CASSRGTTLDNEQFF. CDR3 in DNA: TGTGCCAGCAGCCGGGGGACTACCCTTGACAATGAGCAGTTCTTC.